This paragraph reports one T cell receptor (beta chain). No antigen is known for it. This record belongs to a study of T-cell memory formation after mild COVID-19. Overall study results and limits: Day 15 to 85 contractors were CD4/CD8 balanced; later expanders leaned CD4+. Pre-infection memory contained some responding clones, which suggested that cross-reactive memory had joined.

TCRdb used MiXCR to reprocess the 5' RACE reads, holding one entry per CDR3 protein. The sample yields roughly 400,000 distinct CDR3 sequences, 20% to 25% seen once. The sample comprised PBMCs or a T cell subset sorted from them (not recorded which). The TCR sequence derives from an adult woman who had mild COVID-19 (a few samples of this study predate the infection). Cell type and time point are not known.

The CDR3, as DNA: TGTGCCAGCAGCACCAGCGGGGGGTCCTCCTACGAGCAGTACTTC. It yields the protein CASSTSGGSSYEQYF. This rearrangement joins TRBV12-3 or TRBV12-4 to TRBJ2-7; 9 bases match TRBD2. Unmatched junction bases numbered 6, after V lost 6 bases and J lost 0 bases. The CDR3 is 15 amino acids.